Sequencing of this TCR beta chain was carried out in a study of T cells after yellow fever vaccination. Study-wide results and caveats: Across the CD4 and CD8 compartments, a small share of clonotypes was present in both. Re-detected after boosting: most primary clones, approximately 97% of CD4 and less than 90% of CD8. Although the secondary response was weaker, it peaked faster, at day 5 versus 15.

As to this clonotype: What it binds is not known.

V was clipped by 5 bases and J by 5 bases; unmatched bases: 8. This CDR3 spans 14 amino acids. Germline CDR1 and CDR2: SGHTA and FQGTGA. Conversion of TCR transcripts into cDNA relied on 5'RACE template switching, which added a universal primer site and UMIs. TCRdb used MiXCR to reprocess the 5' RACE reads, holding one entry per CDR3 protein. Here the sample spans approximately 330,000 distinct CDR3 sequences, 12% being singletons. The V call is TRBV7-3, the J call TRBJ1-1, with TRBD1 matching over 7 bases. Source: CD4+ T cells sorted from PBMCs, taken 15 days after the yellow fever booster vaccination. The receptor was derived from a young man who received the YFV17D yellow fever vaccine. CDR3 nucleotide sequence: TGTGCCAGCAGCCCCCGAGGGGGCCGGACTGAAGCTTTCTTT. Its translation: CASSPRGGRTEAFF.